The source of this T cell receptor beta chain is a study of tumor and adjacent non-tumor tissue in lung cancer. Of note for this clonotype: A read error may account for a junction end that differs from germline.

CDR3 length: 14 residues. Germline values: CDR1 MNHEY, CDR2 SVGAGI. Three rounds of nested PCR, following a modified ARM-PCR protocol, produced the TCRbeta library. TCRdb recomputed calls from the multiplex PCR reads with MiXCR, one row per CDR3 protein. Seen here are approximately 100,000 distinct CDR3 sequences, 65% observed once, and the top ten hold roughly 19%. This sample's RNA came from whole unsorted tissue. Distant lung tissue was collected more than 3 cm away from the tumor edge. J is TRBJ1-1 and V is TRBV6-5; 9 positions match TRBD1. What was sequenced was distant non-tumor lung tissue. This clonotype originated in a man aged 25 to 40 with non-small cell lung cancer. The CDR3 spells CASAQTGGDTEALF. CDR3 nucleotides: TGTGCTAGCGCCCAGACAGGGGGGGACACTGAAGCTTTATTT.